This TCR beta chain emerged from a study of blood T cell repertoires in COVID-19. Study as a whole: Collection of acute and convalescent COVID-19 samples took place in the United States, Italy and Spain.

Per the germline V gene, CDR1 is MDHEN and CDR2 is SYDVKM. Deletions cut 4 bases from V and 0 bases from J, with 9 bases between. CDR3 length: 14 residues. Seattle patient enrollment occurred during active infection, with longitudinal follow-up thereafter. Per the original methods: Amplification of reference gene primers provided the estimated nucleated cell counts. The data were produced by immunoSEQ multiplex PCR, yet TCRdb's version contains in-frame clones alone and is incomplete. Clonal size and the V and J genes are those of that table, whereas D and trimming came from the DNA. This sample has about 270,000 clones, with 86% found just once.

This sequence was found in a woman in her thirties with COVID-19, enrolled during active disease. Sequencing input: peripheral blood. The chain uses TRBV28 and TRBJ1-1, with D hard to call. The CDR3 DNA reads as TGTGCCAGCAGTTATCGGGGAATGAACACTGAAGCTTTCTTT. It yields the protein CASSYRGMNTEAFF.